This T cell receptor beta chain came from a study of blood T cell repertoires in COVID-19. Background on the study: T cells, B-cell-depleted T cells, or PBMCs supplied cDNA or gDNA.

Seattle participants joined during active infection and were tracked over time. Methods used by the authors: Reference gene primer amplification gave estimated nucleated cell counts. Assay used: immunoSEQ multiplex PCR; TCRdb lists only in-frame clones, some missing. V and J calls and clone size are given by that table; D and trimming were obtained from the DNA. The data contain 140,000 to 150,000 clones, 80% to 85% of them singletons. Source material: peripheral blood. The sequence derives from a man younger than 40 with COVID-19, enrolled during active disease.

DNA for the CDR3: TGTGCCAGCAGCTTAGCTTCCCGAAGGACAGGGGGGGATTCACCCCTCCACTTT. As protein: CASSLASRRTGGDSPLHF. The chain links TRBV7-8 to TRBJ1-6; 10 bases agree with TRBD1. CDR1 is SGHVS and CDR2 is FQNEAQ in the germline V gene. The V segment lost 0 bases and the J segment 8 bases; nucleotides outside the gene matches: 10. The length of the CDR3 is 18 residues.